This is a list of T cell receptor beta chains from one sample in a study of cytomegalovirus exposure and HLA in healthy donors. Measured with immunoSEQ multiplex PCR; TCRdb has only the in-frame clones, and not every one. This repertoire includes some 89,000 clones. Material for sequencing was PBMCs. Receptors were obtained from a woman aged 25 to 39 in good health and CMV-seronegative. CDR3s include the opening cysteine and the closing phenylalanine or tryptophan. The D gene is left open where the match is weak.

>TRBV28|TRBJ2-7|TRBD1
CACRGQSYEQYF
TGTGCCTGCAGGGGGCAATCTTACGAGCAGTACTTC
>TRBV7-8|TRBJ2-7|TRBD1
CASSLDETGGFYEQYF
TGTGCCAGCAGCTTAGATGAGACAGGGGGTTTTTACGAGCAGTACTTC
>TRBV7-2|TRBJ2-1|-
CASSFRVAASFGNEQFF
TGTGCCAGCAGCTTCCGGGTAGCGGCCTCATTTGGCAATGAGCAGTTCTTC
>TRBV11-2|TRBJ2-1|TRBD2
CASSLALWEGEQFF
TGTGCCAGCAGCTTAGCTTTATGGGAGGGCGAGCAGTTCTTC
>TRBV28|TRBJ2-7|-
CASIREAGSYEQYF
TGTGCCAGCATTAGGGAGGCAGGTTCCTACGAGCAGTACTTC
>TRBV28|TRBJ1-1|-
CASRYPQDSNTEAFF
TGTGCCAGCAGGTACCCCCAGGACAGTAACACTGAAGCTTTCTTT
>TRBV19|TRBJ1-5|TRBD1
CASSSQGAYQPQHF
TGTGCCAGTAGTAGCCAGGGGGCTTATCAGCCCCAGCATTTT
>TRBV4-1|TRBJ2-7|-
CASSQGFGLNLYEQYF
TGCGCCAGCAGCCAAGGGTTCGGACTGAACCTCTACGAGCAGTACTTC
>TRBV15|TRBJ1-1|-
CATSRDRYGAFF
TGTGCCACCAGCAGAGATCGATACGGAGCTTTCTTT
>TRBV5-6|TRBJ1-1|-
CASSLAGGGDTEAFF
TGTGCCAGCAGCTTGGCCGGGGGGGGCGACACTGAAGCTTTCTTT
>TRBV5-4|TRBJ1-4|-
CASSLGRRDPNEKLFF
TGTGCCAGCAGCTTGGGACGGAGAGATCCTAATGAAAAACTGTTTTTT
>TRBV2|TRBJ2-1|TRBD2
CASEHGLAGYNEQFF
TGTGCCAGCGAACACGGACTAGCGGGGTACAATGAGCAGTTCTTC
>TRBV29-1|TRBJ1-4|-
CSGGIFGEKLFF
TGCAGCGGCGGGATCTTCGGAGAAAAACTGTTTTTT
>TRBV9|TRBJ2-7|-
CASSVAGTYEQYF
TGTGCCAGCAGCGTAGCGGGGACCTACGAGCAGTACTTC
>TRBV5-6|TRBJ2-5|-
CASSVVGVGETQYF
TGTGCCAGCAGCGTAGTAGGGGTAGGAGAGACCCAGTACTTC
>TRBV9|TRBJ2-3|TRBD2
CASSERTSENTDTQYF
TGTGCCAGCAGCGAGAGGACTAGCGAGAATACAGATACGCAGTATTTT
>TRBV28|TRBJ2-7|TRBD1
CASSLRGQDPSYEQYF
TGTGCCAGCAGTTTAAGGGGGCAAGACCCCTCCTACGAGCAGTACTTC
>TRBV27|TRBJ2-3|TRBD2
CASSWTSGFTDTQYF
TGTGCCAGCAGTTGGACTAGCGGATTCACAGATACGCAGTATTTT
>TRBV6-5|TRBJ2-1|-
CASSRREAYNEQFF
TGTGCCAGCAGTAGGAGGGAGGCCTACAATGAGCAGTTCTTC
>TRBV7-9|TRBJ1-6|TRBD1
CASSPPRGTDNSPLHF
TGTGCCAGCAGCCCTCCCCGAGGGACAGATAATTCACCCCTCCACTTT
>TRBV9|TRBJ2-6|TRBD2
CASSHRTSGGLSSGANVLTF
TGTGCCAGCTCCCACCGGACTAGCGGGGGGTTAAGCTCTGGGGCCAACGTCCTGACTTTC
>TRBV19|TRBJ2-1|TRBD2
CASHQSGSGGNEQFF
TGTGCCAGCCACCAGTCGGGGAGCGGGGGCAATGAGCAGTTCTTC
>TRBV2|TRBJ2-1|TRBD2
CASSLIGTSGSNEQFF
TGTGCCAGCAGTCTTATCGGGACTAGCGGGAGCAATGAGCAGTTCTTC
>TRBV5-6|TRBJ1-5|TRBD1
CASSLLGQDQPQHF
TGTGCCAGCAGCTTGTTGGGACAGGATCAGCCCCAGCATTTT
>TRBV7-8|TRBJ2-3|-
CASSLGRGKPTDTQYF
TGTGCCAGCAGCTTAGGGCGGGGCAAACCCACAGATACGCAGTATTTT
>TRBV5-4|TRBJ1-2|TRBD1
CASSLDQGANGYTF
TGTGCCAGCAGCTTGGATCAGGGGGCAAATGGCTACACCTTC
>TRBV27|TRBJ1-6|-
CASSLSLLGRDSPLHF
TGTGCCAGCAGTTTATCGCTCCTGGGGCGAGATTCACCCCTCCACTTT
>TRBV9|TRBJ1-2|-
CASSGGRTDGYTF
TGTGCCAGCAGCGGTGGTCGGACAGATGGCTACACCTTC
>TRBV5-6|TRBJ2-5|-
CASSLDQGKTQYF
TGTGCCAGCAGCTTGGACCAGGGGAAGACCCAGTACTTC
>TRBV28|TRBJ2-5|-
CASSSRGSQETQYF
TGTGCCAGCAGTTCCCGAGGGTCTCAAGAGACCCAGTACTTC
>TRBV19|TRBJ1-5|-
CASSIDLAGRFDQPQHF
TGTGCCAGTAGTATAGATCTGGCAGGGAGGTTCGATCAGCCCCAGCATTTT
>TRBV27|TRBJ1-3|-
CASSFTGSGNTIYF
TGTGCCAGCAGTTTTACAGGGTCCGGAAACACCATATATTTT
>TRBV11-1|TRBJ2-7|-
CASSRGAIYEQYF
TGTGCCAGCAGCCGGGGGGCTATCTACGAGCAGTACTTC
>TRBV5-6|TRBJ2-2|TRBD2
CASSLWLAGGSGGELFF
TGTGCCAGCAGTTTGTGGCTAGCGGGAGGGTCCGGCGGGGAGCTGTTTTTT
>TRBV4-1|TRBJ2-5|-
CASSHYSTSGEQYF
TGCGCCAGCAGCCATTATTCGACTTCAGGGGAGCAGTACTTC
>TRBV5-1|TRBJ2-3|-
CASKDSEYTDTQYF
TGCGCCAGCAAGGACAGCGAGTACACAGATACGCAGTATTTT
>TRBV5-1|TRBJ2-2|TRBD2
CASSPRGLAGAGELFF
TGCGCCAGCAGCCCTCGGGGACTAGCGGGGGCCGGGGAGCTGTTTTTT
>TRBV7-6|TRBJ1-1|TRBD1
CASSKDRARTEAFF
TGTGCCAGCAGCAAAGACAGGGCCCGTACTGAAGCTTTCTTT
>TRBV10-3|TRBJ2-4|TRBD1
CAISESDRDTKNIQYF
TGTGCCATCAGTGAGTCGGACAGGGACACCAAAAACATTCAGTACTTC
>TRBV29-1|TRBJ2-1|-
CSVWDSSYNEQFF
TGCAGCGTTTGGGACTCCTCCTACAATGAGCAGTTCTTC
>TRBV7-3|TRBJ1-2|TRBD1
CASSPTDRVGYTF
TGTGCCAGCAGCCCTACGGACAGGGTCGGCTACACCTTC
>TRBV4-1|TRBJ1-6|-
CASSQDPAGGISPLHF
TGCGCCAGCAGCCAAGATCCGGCCGGGGGGATTTCACCCCTCCACTTT
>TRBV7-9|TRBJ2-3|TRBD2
CASSPSGDSTDTQYF
TGTGCCAGCAGCCCTAGCGGGGACAGCACAGATACGCAGTATTTT
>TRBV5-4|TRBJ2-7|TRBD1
CASSLTGTGSYEQYF
TGTGCCAGCAGCTTGACCGGGACAGGATCCTACGAGCAGTACTTC
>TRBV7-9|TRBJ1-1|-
CASSMTMNTEAFF
TGTGCCAGCAGCATGACAATGAACACTGAAGCTTTCTTT
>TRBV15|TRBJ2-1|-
CATSREYSYNEQFF
TGTGCCACCAGCAGAGAGTACTCCTACAATGAGCAGTTCTTC
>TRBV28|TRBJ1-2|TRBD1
CASSFRDRAGYTF
TGTGCCAGCAGTTTCCGGGACAGGGCAGGCTACACCTTC